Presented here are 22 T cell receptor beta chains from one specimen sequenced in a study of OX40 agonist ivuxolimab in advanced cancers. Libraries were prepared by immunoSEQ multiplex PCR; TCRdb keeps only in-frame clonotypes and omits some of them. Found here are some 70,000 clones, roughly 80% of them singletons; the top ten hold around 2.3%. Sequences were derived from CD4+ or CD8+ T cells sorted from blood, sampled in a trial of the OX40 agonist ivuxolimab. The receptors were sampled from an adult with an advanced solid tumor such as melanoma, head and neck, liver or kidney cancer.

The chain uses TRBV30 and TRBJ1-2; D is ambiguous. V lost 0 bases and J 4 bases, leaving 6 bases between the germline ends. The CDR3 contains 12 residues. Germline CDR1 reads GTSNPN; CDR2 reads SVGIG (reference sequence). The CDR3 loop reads CAWSVLFYGYTF. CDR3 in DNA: TGTGCCTGGAGTGTCCTGTTCTATGGCTACACCTTC.

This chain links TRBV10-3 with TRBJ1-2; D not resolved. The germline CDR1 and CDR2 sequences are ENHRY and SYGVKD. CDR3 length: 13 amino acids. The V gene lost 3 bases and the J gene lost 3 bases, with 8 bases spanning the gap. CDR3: CAISENGYYGYTF. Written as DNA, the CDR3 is TGTGCCATCAGTGAAAACGGATACTATGGCTACACCTTC.

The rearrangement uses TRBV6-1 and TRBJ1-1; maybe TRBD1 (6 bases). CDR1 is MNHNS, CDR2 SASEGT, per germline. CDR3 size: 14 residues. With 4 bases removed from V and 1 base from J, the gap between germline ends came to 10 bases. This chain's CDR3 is CASSVYRENTEAFF. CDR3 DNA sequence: TGTGCCAGCAGTGTTTACAGGGAGAACACTGAAGCTTTCTTT.

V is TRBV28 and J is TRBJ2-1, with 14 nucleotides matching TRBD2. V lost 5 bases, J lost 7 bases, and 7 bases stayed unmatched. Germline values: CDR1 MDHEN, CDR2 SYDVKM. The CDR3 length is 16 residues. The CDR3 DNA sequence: TGTGCCAGCAGTGGACTAGCGGGAGGCCCAGGGAATGAGCAGTTCTTC. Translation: CASSGLAGGPGNEQFF.

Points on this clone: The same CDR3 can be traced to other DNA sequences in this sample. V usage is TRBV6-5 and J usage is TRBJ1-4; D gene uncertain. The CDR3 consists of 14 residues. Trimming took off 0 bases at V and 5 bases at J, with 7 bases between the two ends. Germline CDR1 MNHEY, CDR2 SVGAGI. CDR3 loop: CASSYSGSNEKLFF. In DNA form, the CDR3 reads TGTGCCAGCAGTTACTCGGGGTCGAATGAAAAACTGTTTTTT.

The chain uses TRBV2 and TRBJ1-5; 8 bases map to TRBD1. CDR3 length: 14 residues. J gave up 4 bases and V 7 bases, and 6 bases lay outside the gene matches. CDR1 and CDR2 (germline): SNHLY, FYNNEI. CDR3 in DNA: TGTGCCAGCAAGACAGGGGATAGGAATCAGCCCCAGCATTTT. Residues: CASKTGDRNQPQHF.

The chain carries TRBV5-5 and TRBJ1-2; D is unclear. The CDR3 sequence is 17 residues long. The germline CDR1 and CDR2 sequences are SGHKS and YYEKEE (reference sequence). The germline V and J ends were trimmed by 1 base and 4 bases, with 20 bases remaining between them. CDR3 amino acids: CASSLPSSPKLGYGYTF. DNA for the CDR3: TGTGCCAGCAGCTTGCCCTCAAGCCCGAAACTAGGCTATGGCTACACCTTC.

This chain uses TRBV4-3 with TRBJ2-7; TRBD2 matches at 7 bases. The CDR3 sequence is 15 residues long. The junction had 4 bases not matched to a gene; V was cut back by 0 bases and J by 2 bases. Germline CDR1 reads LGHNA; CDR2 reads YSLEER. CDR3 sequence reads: CASSQEGGYPYEQYF. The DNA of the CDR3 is TGCGCCAGCAGCCAAGAGGGGGGGTACCCCTACGAGCAGTACTTC.

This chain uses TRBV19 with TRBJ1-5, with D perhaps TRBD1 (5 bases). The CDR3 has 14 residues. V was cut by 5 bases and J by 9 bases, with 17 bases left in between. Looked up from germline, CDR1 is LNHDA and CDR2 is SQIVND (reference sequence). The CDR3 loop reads CASSAGPALGPQHF. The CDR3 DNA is TGTGCCAGTAGTGCGGGACCGGCCCTGGGGCCCCAGCATTTT. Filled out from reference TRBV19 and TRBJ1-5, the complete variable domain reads DGGITQSPKYLFRKEGQNVTLSCEQNLNHDAMYWYRQDPGQGLRLIYYSQIVNDFQKGDIAEGYSVSREKKESFPLTVTSAQKNPTAFYLCASSAGPALGPQHFGDGTRLSIL.

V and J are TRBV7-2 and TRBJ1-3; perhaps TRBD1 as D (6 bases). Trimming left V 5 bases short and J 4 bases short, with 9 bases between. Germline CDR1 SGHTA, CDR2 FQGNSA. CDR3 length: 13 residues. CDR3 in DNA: TGTGCCAGCAGCCAGACAGGCGGAAACACCATATATTTT. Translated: CASSQTGGNTIYF.

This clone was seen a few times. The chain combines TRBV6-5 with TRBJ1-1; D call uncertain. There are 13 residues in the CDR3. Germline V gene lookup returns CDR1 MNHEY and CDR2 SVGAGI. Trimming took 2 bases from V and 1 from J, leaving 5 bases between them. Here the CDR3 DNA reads TGTGCCAGCAGTTACGGAGAGAACACTGAAGCTTTCTTT. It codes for CASSYGENTEAFF.

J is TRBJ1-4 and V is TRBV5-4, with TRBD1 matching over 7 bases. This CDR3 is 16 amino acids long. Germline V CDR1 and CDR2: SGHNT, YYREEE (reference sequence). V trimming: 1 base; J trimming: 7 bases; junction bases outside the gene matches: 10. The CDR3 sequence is CASSLFGDRVGEKLFF. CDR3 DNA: TGTGCCAGCAGCTTGTTTGGTGACAGGGTGGGTGAAAAACTGTTTTTT.

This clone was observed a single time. DNA of the CDR3: TGTGCCAGCAGCGAAGGCCCCATGGGCTACAATGAGCAGTTCTTC. As protein: CASSEGPMGYNEQFF. V is TRBV7-3 and J is TRBJ2-1; no reliable D call. This CDR3 is 15 amino acids long. Looked up from germline, CDR1 is SGHTA and CDR2 is FQGTGA. V lost 5 bases and J lost 3, with 14 bases in between.

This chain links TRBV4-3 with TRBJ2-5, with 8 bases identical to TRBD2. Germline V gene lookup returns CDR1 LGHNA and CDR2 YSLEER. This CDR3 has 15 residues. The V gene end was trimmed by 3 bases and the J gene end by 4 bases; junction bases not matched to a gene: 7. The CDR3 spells CASSQYYSGVETQYF. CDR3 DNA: TGCGCCAGCAGCCAGTACTATAGCGGGGTAGAGACCCAGTACTTC.

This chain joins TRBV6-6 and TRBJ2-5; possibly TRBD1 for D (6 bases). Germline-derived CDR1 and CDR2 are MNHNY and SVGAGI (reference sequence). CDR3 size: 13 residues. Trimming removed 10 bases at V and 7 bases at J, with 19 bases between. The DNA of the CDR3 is TGTGCCACCTCCGGACAGCCCAGGGCGACCCAGTACTTC. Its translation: CATSGQPRATQYF.

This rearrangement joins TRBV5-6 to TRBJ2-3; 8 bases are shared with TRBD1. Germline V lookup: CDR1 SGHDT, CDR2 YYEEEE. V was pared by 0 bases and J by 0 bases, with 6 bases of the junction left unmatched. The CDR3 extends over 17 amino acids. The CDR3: CASSLVSGGGSTDTQYF. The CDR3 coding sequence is TGTGCCAGCAGCTTGGTCTCAGGGGGCGGTAGCACAGATACGCAGTATTTT.

CDR3 bases: TGTGCCTGGAGTGCGGACTGGACTAGCAATCAGCCCCAGCATTTT. It codes for CAWSADWTSNQPQHF. The V gene is TRBV30, the J gene TRBJ1-5, with D unresolved. Germline V lookup: CDR1 GTSNPN, CDR2 SVGIG (reference sequence). The CDR3 spans 15 residues. V was clipped by 1 base and J by 0 bases, with 10 bases between them.

As DNA, the CDR3 is TGTGCCTGGGGTATTAGCGGGGGGAGTAGAGAGACCCAGTACTTC. The encoded protein is CAWGISGGSRETQYF. The chain couples TRBV30 to TRBJ2-5; 10 positions agree with TRBD2. The trim removed 5 bases at V and 4 bases at J, leaving 10 bases unmatched. CDR1 and CDR2 from the germline V gene are GTSNPN and SVGIG (reference sequence). This CDR3 has 15 amino acids.

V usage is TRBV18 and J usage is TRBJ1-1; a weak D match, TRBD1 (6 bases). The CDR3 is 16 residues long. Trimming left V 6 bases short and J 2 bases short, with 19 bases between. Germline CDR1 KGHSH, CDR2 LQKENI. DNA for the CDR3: TGTGCCAGCTCCCAAAAGAACAGGGTGGGAAACACTGAAGCTTTCTTT. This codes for CASSQKNRVGNTEAFF.

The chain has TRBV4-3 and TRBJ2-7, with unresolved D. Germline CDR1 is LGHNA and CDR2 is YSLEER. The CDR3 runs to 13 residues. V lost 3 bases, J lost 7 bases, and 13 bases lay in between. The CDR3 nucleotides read TGCGCCAGCAGCCACATCAGTTCTAGGGAGCAGTACTTC. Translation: CASSHISSREQYF.

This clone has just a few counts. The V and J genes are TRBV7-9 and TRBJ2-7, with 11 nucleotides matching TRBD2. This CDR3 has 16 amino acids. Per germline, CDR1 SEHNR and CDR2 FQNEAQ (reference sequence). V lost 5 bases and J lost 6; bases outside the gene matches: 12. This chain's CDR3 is CASSLTSGLAGREQYF. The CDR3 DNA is TGTGCCAGCAGCCTCACCTCCGGACTAGCGGGTCGCGAGCAGTACTTC.

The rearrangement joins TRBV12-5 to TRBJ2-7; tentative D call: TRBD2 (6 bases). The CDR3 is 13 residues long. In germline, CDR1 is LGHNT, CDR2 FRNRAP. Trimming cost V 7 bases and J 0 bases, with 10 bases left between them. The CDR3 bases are TGTGCTAGTGCGGGGCGGGGCTCCTACGAGCAGTACTTC. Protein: CASAGRGSYEQYF.